The 23 T cell receptor beta chains given below trace back to one sample, sequenced in a study of T cell repertoires in cytomegalovirus infection. MiXCR, applied by TCRdb to the reads, yields one record per CDR3 protein. This table holds a few hundred thousand distinct CDR3 sequences, approximately 15% found once. Sequenced: CD8+ T cells from PBMCs. The receptor source for this set is a human donor in good health (CMV status not recorded). Some clones in this sample may be carry-over from other donors' samples.

About this clonotype: A much larger clone lies one base from this, so it may be a read error. J is TRBJ2-2 and V is TRBV6-2 or TRBV6-3; unclear D gene. This CDR3 is built from 11 residues. Looked up from germline, CDR1 is MNHEY and CDR2 is SVGEGT. Between the trimmed V and J ends, which lost 11 bases and 1 base, there was a span of 5 bases. The CDR3 coding sequence is TGTGCCGGTCAGAACACCGGGGAGCTGTTTTTT. It encodes CAGQNTGELFF.

This clonotype was observed many times. The chain is built from TRBV7-6 and TRBJ2-2; D is possibly TRBD2 (6 bases). CDR3 length: 16 residues. Germline CDR1 SGHVS, CDR2 FNYEAQ. Trimming pared 0 bases from V and 0 bases from J, leaving 8 bases between. CDR3 in DNA: TGTGCCAGCAGCTTAGCAGCGGGCGCGAACACCGGGGAGCTGTTTTTT. Translating gives CASSLAAGANTGELFF. Full variable domain (missing parts from reference TRBV7-6 and TRBJ2-2): GAGVSQSPRYKVTKRGQDVALRCDPISGHVSLYWYRQALGQGPEFLTYFNYEAQQDKSGLPNDRFSAERPEGSISTLTIQRTEQRDSAMYRCASSLAAGANTGELFFGEGSRLTVL.

In DNA, the CDR3 is TGTGCCAGCAGCCGGTTTGGCGATTCCTACGAGCAGTACTTC. Its protein is CASSRFGDSYEQYF. The V and J genes are TRBV7-6 and TRBJ2-7, with D unclear. Germline V CDR1 and CDR2: SGHVS, FNYEAQ. There are 14 residues in the CDR3. V was clipped by 5 bases and J by 1 base, with 12 bases between them.

The chain is built from TRBV2 and TRBJ1-5; D remains unclear. The CDR3 consists of 15 residues. Germline CDR1 reads SNHLY; CDR2 reads FYNNEI. The ends were cut back, 2 bases at V and 0 bases at J, with 8 bases in the middle. The DNA for the CDR3 is TGTGCCAGCAGTGAATCGGGGTATAGCAATCAGCCCCAGCATTTT. Translated, it gives CASSESGYSNQPQHF.

This clonotype was found a few times. This chain connects TRBV5-8 to TRBJ1-6; perhaps TRBD1 as D (6 bases). Germline values: CDR1 SGHTS, CDR2 YDEGEE. Trimming removed 0 bases from V and 9 bases from J, with 16 bases in between. The CDR3 has 16 amino acids. CDR3 sequence: CASSLAGGGGFSPLHF. Written as DNA, the CDR3 is TGTGCCAGCAGCTTGGCCGGGGGCGGTGGGTTTTCACCCCTCCACTTT.

This chain uses TRBV6-5 with TRBJ2-2, with 7 bases that match TRBD1. This CDR3 is built from 13 residues. CDR1 is MNHEY, CDR2 SVGAGI, per germline. The V segment lost 6 bases and the J segment 6 bases; nucleotides outside the gene matches: 4. The CDR3 reads CASSAQGSGELFF. The CDR3 coding sequence is TGTGCCAGCAGCGCACAGGGGTCCGGGGAGCTGTTTTTT.

This clonotype was observed many times. The chain combines TRBV5-1 with TRBJ1-1; TRBD1 might be the D (5 bases). V was pared by 3 bases and J by 8 bases, with 14 bases between. Per germline, CDR1 SGHRS and CDR2 YFSETQ. This CDR3 is built from 13 residues. The CDR3 spells CASSSGARWEAFF. The CDR3, as DNA: TGCGCCAGCAGCTCCGGGGCCCGTTGGGAAGCTTTCTTT.

This clonotype was observed at least ten times. The chain is built from TRBV7-2 and TRBJ2-5, with a possible D match to TRBD1 (6 bases). Per the germline V gene, CDR1 is SGHTA and CDR2 is FQGNSA. V was cut by 0 bases and J by 4 bases, with 12 bases left in between. The CDR3 spans 15 residues. CDR3 region: CASSLAGDIGETQYF. The CDR3 nucleotides read TGTGCCAGCAGCTTAGCCGGGGACATAGGAGAGACCCAGTACTTC.

The chain joins TRBV29-1 to TRBJ2-5, with D unresolved. Germline V gene sequence: CDR1 SQVTM, CDR2 ANQGSEA. The CDR3 runs to 13 residues. The V and J ends lost 1 base and 5 bases respectively, with 11 bases between them. The CDR3 nucleotides read TGCAGCGTTGAAGGGTGGACGGAGGAGACCCAGTACTTC. Encoded protein: CSVEGWTEETQYF.

Worth noting for this clonotype: This may arise from a read error, as a much more abundant clone is one base away. CDR3 nucleotide sequence: TGTACCAGCAGCACGCCCGAGGGGGGACAAGAGACCCAGTACTTC. Its protein product is CTSSTPEGGQETQYF. V usage is TRBV11-3 and J usage is TRBJ2-5; D is perhaps TRBD1 or TRBD2 (6 bases each). The germline V gene has CDR1 SGHNT and CDR2 YENEEA. The CDR3 has 15 residues.

This clonotype was seen many times. This chain uses TRBV7-6 with TRBJ1-1, with TRBD1 as a possible D gene (6 bases). The CDR3 consists of 15 residues. Trimming cost V 7 bases and J 4 bases, with 19 bases left between them. Germline CDR1 SGHVS, CDR2 FNYEAQ. This CDR3 is CASTSSGTGLTEAFF. The CDR3 nucleotides read TGTGCCAGCACCTCAAGTGGAACAGGGCTCACTGAAGCTTTCTTT.

On this clonotype itself: The CDR3 does not close with the conserved phenylalanine or tryptophan, likely indicating a read error. CDR3 region: CASSQGGLAGAPGELFS. The CDR3 DNA is TGTGCCAGCAGCCAGGGGGGACTAGCGGGGGCCCCCGGGGAGCTGTTTTCT. The V call is TRBV4-2, the J call TRBJ2-2; 14 bases map to TRBD2. CDR1 LGHNA and CDR2 YNFKEQ come from the germline V gene. Trimming took 3 bases from V and 6 from J; bases not matched to a gene: 6. This CDR3 region has 17 residues.

This clonotype came up many times. The chain couples TRBV29-1 to TRBJ2-3, with 12 bases identical to TRBD2. CDR3 length: 16 residues. With 6 bases clipped from V and 2 bases from J, the junction kept 9 bases outside the gene matches. Germline V gene lookup returns CDR1 SQVTM and CDR2 ANQGSEA. CDR3 nucleotide sequence: TGCAGCGTAGACGGACTAGCGGGGATATACACAGATACGCAGTATTTT. It encodes CSVDGLAGIYTDTQYF.

The sample holds many counts of this clonotype. This rearrangement joins TRBV7-6 to TRBJ2-7, with 7 bases that match TRBD1. J was trimmed by 7 bases and V by 1 base; bases with no gene match: 10. The germline CDR1 and CDR2 sequences are SGHVS and FNYEAQ. The CDR3 extends over 15 amino acids. Here the CDR3 DNA reads TGTGCCAGCAGCTTAGGGACAGGCGGAACGGGGGAGCAGTACTTC. Its protein product is CASSLGTGGTGEQYF.

This clonotype was found a few times. The chain recombines TRBV6-5 with TRBJ2-2; tentatively, D is TRBD1 (5 bases). CDR1 is MNHEY and CDR2 is SVGAGI in the germline V gene. This CDR3 contains 12 residues. CDR3 sequence (DNA): TGTGCTACCGACAGCCCCACCGGGGAGCTGTTTTTT. Residues: CATDSPTGELFF.

At least ten counts were recorded for this clonotype. The CDR3 DNA reads TGTGCCAGCAGCTTAGCTCTAGGGGACTCCTACAATGAGCAGTTCTTC. Encoded protein: CASSLALGDSYNEQFF. The chain employs TRBV7-9 and TRBJ2-1, with D possibly matching TRBD1 (5 bases). The germline CDR1 and CDR2 sequences are SEHNR and FQNEAQ (reference sequence). Between the trimmed V and J ends, which lost 0 bases and 0 bases, there was a span of 9 bases. CDR3 length: 16 residues.

This clonotype showed up just a few times. The V call is TRBV5-1, the J call TRBJ1-1; no clear D gene. The V end lost 4 bases, the J end lost 4 bases, and 17 bases lay between the germline ends. The CDR3 is made up of 15 amino acids. In germline, CDR1 is SGHRS, CDR2 YFSETQ. The DNA of the CDR3 is TGCGCCAGCAGCCATAGAGCGGGTGCGGGCACTGAAGCTTTCTTT. Protein sequence: CASSHRAGAGTEAFF.

This clonotype turned up a few times. The rearrangement links TRBV10-3 to TRBJ1-1; no clear D gene. Germline CDR1 ENHRY, CDR2 SYGVKD. This CDR3 spans 17 amino acids. Trimming took 2 bases from V and 4 from J, leaving 20 bases between them. The CDR3 loop is CAISESAVDTLITEAFF. The DNA of the CDR3 is TGTGCCATCAGTGAGAGCGCAGTAGATACCCTGATCACTGAAGCTTTCTTT.

There are many counts of this clonotype. The chain combines TRBV7-9 with TRBJ2-1; D gene unclear. V was cut by 2 bases and J by 7 bases, with 6 bases left in between. CDR3 length equals 12 residues. Germline CDR1 is SEHNR and CDR2 is FQNEAQ (reference sequence). Here the CDR3 DNA reads TGTGCCAGCAGCTTAATCTCGAATGAGCAGTTCTTC. It codes for CASSLISNEQFF.

V usage is TRBV4-1 and J usage is TRBJ2-3; perhaps D is TRBD1 or TRBD2 (5 bases each). Germline CDR1 is MGHRA and CDR2 is YSYEKL. V lost 4 bases and J 2 bases, leaving 16 bases between the germline ends. The CDR3 is made up of 16 amino acids. DNA for the CDR3: TGCGCCAGCAGCCCCCCGCATGGGGACGACACAGATACGCAGTATTTT. It specifies CASSPPHGDDTDTQYF.

This clonotype was seen only a few times. The chain is built from TRBV7-9 and TRBJ1-3; 7 bases align to TRBD1. The CDR3 has 14 residues. Germline V gene data show CDR1 as SEHNR and CDR2 as FQNEAQ (reference sequence). The V segment lost 6 bases and the J segment 2 bases; nucleotides outside the gene matches: 4. Written as DNA, the CDR3 is TGTGCCAGCAGAGGTACAGGGGCTGGAAACACCATATATTTT. Residues: CASRGTGAGNTIYF.

For this clonotype: This clone may be a read error of a much larger clone one base away. CDR3 in amino acids: CASSYSSPTYYERYF. In DNA form, the CDR3 reads TGTGCCAGCAGTTACTCGAGTCCAACCTACTACGAGCGGTACTTC. The chain employs TRBV6-2 or TRBV6-3 and TRBJ2-7, with D unresolved. The CDR3 loop spans 15 amino acids. Germline CDR1 and CDR2: MNHEY and SVGEGT.

This clonotype has at least ten counts. This chain joins TRBV6-1 and TRBJ2-1; a weak D match, TRBD2 (5 bases). V shed 8 bases and J shed 10 bases, with 12 bases lying between them. This CDR3 is 11 amino acids long. Germline assignment: CDR1 MNHNS and CDR2 SASEGT. Here the CDR3 reads CASSEGNEQFF. As DNA, the CDR3 is TGTGCCAGCTCCGAGGGAAACGAGCAGTTCTTC.